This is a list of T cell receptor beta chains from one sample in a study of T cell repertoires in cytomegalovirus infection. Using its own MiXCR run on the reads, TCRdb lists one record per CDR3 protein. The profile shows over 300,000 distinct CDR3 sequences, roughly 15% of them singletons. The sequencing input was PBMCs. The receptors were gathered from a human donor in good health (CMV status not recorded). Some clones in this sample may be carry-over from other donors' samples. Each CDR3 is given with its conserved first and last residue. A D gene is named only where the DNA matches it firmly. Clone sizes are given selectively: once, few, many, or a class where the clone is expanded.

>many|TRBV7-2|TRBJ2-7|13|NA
TGTGCCAGCAGCTTGACATCCTCCTACGAGCAGTACTTC
CASSLTSSYEQYF
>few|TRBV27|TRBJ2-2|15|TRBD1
TGTGCCAGCAGCCTCAGGGGGAGGAACACCGGGGAGCTGTTTTTT
CASSLRGRNTGELFF
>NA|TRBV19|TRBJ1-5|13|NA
TGTGCCACCTGCGGAGGATTCAATCAGCCCCAGCATTTT
CATCGGFNQPQHF
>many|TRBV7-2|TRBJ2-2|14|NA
TGTGCCAGCAGCCCGATAGCGGTCACCGGGGAGCTGTTTTTT
CASSPIAVTGELFF
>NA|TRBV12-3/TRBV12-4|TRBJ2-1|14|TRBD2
TGTGCCAGCAGTCCGGGACTAGCGGGGCATGAGCAGTTCTTC
CASSPGLAGHEQFF
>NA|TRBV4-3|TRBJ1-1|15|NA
TGCGCCAGCAGCCAAGGGCCAGGGTGGGTCACTGAAGCTTTCTTT
CASSQGPGWVTEAFF
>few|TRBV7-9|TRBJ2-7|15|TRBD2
TGTGCCAGCAGCCCGGAGGGCGGGGGGGCGAGCGAGCAGTACTTC
CASSPEGGGASEQYF
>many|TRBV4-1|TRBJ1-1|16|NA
TGCGCCAGCAGCCTCTTGACAGGAGCCCTGAACACTGAAGCTTTCTTT
CASSLLTGALNTEAFF
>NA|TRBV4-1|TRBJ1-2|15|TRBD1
TGCGCCAGCAGCCAAACCGGGACAGGGCACTATGGCTACACCTTC
CASSQTGTGHYGYTF
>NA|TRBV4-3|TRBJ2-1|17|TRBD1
TGCGCCAGCAGCCAACAAATCCTGACAGGGGGCTACAATGAGCAGTTCTTC
CASSQQILTGGYNEQFF
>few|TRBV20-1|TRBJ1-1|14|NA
TGCAGTGCTAGGGCTCTCATCCCCCTCACTGAAGCTTTCTTT
CSARALIPLTEAFF
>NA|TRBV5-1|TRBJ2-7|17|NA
TGCGCCAGCAGCTATTCACTGGCAGAGGCTCCTCTCTACGAGCAGTACTTC
CASSYSLAEAPLYEQYF